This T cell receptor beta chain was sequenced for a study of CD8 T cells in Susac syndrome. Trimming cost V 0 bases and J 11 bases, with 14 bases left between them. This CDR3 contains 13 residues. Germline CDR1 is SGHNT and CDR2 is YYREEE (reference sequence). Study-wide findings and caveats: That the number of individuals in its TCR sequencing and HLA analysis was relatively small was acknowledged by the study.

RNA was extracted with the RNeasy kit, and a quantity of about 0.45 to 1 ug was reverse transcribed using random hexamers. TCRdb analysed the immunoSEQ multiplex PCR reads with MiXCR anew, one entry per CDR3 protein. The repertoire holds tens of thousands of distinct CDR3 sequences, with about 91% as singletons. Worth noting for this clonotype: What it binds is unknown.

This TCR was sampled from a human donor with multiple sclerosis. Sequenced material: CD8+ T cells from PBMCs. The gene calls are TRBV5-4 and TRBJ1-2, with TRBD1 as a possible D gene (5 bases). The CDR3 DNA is TGTGCCAGCAGCTTGGGCGGGGGGACCATTTACACCTTC. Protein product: CASSLGGGTIYTF.